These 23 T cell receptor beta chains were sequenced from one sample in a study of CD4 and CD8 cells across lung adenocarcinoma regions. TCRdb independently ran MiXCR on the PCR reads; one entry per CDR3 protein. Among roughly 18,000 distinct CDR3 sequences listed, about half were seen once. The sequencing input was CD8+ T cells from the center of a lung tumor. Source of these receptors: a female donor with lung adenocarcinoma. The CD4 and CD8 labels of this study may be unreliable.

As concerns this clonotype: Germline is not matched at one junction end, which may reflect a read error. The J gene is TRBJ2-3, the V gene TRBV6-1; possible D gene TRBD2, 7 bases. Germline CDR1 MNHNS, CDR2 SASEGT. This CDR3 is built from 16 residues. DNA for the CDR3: TGTGCCAGCAGGGGGCGCGGGGGCAGGGGCACAGAGACGCAGTATTTC. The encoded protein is CASRGRGGRGTETQYF.

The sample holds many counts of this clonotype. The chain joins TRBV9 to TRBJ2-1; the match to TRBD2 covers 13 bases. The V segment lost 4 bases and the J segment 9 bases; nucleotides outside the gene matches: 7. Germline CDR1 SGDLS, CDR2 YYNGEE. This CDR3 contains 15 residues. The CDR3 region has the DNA TGTGCCAGCAGCCAAACTAGCGGGGGGGCCAGTGAGCAGTTCTTC. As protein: CASSQTSGGASEQFF.

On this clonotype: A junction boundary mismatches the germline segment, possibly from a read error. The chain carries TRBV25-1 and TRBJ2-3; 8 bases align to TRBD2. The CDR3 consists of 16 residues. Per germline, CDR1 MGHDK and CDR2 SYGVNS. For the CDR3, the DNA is TGTGCCAGCGGGGGGCGGGGGGCTCGTGACCCAGATACGCAGTACTTT. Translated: CASGGRGARDPDTQYF.

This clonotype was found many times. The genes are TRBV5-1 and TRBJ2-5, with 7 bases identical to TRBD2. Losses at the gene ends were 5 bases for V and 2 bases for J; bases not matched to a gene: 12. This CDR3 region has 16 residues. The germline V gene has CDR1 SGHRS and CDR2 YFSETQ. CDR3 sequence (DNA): TGCGCCAGCAGAGTTAGCGGGCGAATACGACAAGAGACCCAGTACTTC. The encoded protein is CASRVSGRIRQETQYF.

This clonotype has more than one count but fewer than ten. CDR3 nucleotides: TGTGCCAGCAGCCGTCAGGGACAGCTTAATGAGCAGTTCTTC. This codes for CASSRQGQLNEQFF. The chain carries TRBV6-1 and TRBJ2-1, with TRBD1 identical over 7 bases. The V segment lost 6 bases and the J segment 7 bases; nucleotides outside the gene matches: 9. The CDR3 has 14 amino acids. Germline CDR1 is MNHNS and CDR2 is SASEGT.

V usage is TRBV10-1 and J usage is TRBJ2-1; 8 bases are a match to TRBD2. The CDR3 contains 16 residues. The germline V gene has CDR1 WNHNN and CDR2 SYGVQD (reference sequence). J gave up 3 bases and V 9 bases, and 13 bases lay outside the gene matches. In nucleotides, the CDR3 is TGCGCCAGTGCCCTGAGTACGGGAGGGAACTACAATGAGCAGTTCTTC. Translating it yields CASALSTGGNYNEQFF.

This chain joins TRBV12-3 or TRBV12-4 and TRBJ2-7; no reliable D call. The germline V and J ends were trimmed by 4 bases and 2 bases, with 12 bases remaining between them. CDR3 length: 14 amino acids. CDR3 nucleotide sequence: TGTGCCAGCAGTTCCGGGTCCGCCCCCTACGAGCAGTACTTC. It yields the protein CASSSGSAPYEQYF.

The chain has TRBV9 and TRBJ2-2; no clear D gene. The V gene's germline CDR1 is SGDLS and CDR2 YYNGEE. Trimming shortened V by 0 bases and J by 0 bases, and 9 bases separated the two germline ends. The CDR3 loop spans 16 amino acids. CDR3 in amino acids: CASSVGPDANTGELFF. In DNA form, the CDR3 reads TGTGCCAGCAGCGTAGGTCCGGACGCGAACACCGGGGAGCTGTTTTTT.

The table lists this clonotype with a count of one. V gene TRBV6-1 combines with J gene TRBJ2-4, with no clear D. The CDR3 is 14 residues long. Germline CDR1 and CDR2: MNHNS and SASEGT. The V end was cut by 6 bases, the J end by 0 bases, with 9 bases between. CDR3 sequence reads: CASRPDLAKNIQYF. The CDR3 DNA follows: TGTGCCAGCAGACCAGACCTAGCCAAAAACATTCAGTACTTC.

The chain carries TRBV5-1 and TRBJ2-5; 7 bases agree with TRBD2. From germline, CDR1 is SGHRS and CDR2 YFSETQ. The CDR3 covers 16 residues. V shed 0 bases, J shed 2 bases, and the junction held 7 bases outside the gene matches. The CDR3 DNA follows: TGCGCCAGCAGCTTGGGGGTAGCGGGTCATCAAGAGACCCAGTACTTC. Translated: CASSLGVAGHQETQYF. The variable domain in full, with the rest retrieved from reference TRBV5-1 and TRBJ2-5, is KAGVTQTPRYLIKTRGQQVTLSCSPISGHRSVSWYQQTPGQGLQFLFEYFSETQRNKGNFPGRFSGRQFSNSRSEMNVSTLELGDSALYLCASSLGVAGHQETQYFGPGTRLLVL.

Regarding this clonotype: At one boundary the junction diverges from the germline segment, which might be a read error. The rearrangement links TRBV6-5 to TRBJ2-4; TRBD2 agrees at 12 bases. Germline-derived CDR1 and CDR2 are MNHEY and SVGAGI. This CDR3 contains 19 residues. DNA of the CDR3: TGTGCCAGCAGTTCCACCGGACTAGCGGGGCTGCGAGCCAAAGATACTCAGTACTTT. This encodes CASSSTGLAGLRAKDTQYF.

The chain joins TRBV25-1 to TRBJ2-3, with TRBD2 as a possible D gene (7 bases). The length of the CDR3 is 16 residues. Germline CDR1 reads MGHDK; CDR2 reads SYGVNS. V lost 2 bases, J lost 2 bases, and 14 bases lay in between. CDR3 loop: CASSERGASDTDTQYF. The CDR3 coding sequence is TGTGCCAGCAGTGAACGGGGGGCTTCTGACACAGATACGCAGTATTTT.

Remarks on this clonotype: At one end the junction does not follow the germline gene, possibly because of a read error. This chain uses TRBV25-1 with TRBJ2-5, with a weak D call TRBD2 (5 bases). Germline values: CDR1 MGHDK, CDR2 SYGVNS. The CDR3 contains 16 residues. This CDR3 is CASSERGCCSTETQYF. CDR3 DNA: TGTGCCAGCAGTGAACGGGGTTGCTGTAGCACAGAGACGCAGTATTTC.

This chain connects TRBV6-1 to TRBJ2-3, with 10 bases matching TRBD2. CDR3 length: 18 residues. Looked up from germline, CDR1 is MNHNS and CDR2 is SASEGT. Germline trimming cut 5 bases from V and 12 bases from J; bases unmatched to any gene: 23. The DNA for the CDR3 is TGTGCCAGCAGTCGCGGGGGAGCGGGGGGGCGTGGCAAAGAGACCCAGTATTTT. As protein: CASSRGGAGGRGKETQYF.

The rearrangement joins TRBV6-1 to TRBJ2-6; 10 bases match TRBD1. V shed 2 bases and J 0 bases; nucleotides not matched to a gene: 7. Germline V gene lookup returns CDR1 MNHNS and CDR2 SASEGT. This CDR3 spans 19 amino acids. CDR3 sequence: CASSERGTGASSGANVLTF. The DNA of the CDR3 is TGTGCCAGCAGTGAACGCGGGACAGGGGCTAGCTCTGGGGCCAACGTCCTGACTTTC.

DNA for the CDR3: TGCGCCAGTTCGAAGGGTCAGAGCACAGGGGCGCAGTATTTT. Translation gives CASSKGQSTGAQYF. The chain recombines TRBV10-1 with TRBJ2-3; 7 nucleotides line up with TRBD1. This CDR3 region has 14 residues. In germline, CDR1 is WNHNN, CDR2 SYGVQD (reference sequence). The V gene end was trimmed by 9 bases and the J gene end by 10 bases; junction bases not matched to a gene: 16.

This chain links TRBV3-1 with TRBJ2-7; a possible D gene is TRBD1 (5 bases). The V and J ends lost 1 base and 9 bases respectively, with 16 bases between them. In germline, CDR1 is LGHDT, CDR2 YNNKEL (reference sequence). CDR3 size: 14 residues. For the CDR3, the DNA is TGTGCCAGCAGCCAAGTAGGGGTTCGGCCGGTGCAGTACTTC. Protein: CASSQVGVRPVQYF.

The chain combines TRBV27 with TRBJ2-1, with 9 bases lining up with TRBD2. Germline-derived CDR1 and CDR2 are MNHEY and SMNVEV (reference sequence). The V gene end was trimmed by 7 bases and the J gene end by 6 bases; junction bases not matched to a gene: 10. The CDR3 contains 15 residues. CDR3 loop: CASTPRSGRSNEQFF. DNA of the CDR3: TGTGCCAGCACCCCTCGGAGCGGGAGGAGCAATGAGCAGTTCTTC.

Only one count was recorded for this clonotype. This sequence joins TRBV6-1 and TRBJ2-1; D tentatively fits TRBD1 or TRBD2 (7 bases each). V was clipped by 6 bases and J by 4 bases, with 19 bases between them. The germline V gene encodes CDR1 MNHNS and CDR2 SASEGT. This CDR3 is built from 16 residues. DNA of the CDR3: TGTGCCAGCAGCGTAGGGGAGGGGGCTAGTTACAATGAGCAGTTCTTC. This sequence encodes CASSVGEGASYNEQFF.

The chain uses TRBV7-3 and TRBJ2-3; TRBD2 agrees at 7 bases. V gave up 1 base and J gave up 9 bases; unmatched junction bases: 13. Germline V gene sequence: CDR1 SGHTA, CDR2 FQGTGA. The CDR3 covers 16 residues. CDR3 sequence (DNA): TGTGCCAGCAGCTTAAGTGGCGGGAGTGCGCAAGAGACGCAGTATTTT. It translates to CASSLSGGSAQETQYF.

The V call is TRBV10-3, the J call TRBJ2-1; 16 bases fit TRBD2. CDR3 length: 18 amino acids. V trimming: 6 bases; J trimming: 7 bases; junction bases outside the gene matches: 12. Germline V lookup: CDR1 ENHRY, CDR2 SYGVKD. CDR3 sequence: CAIRVGLAGGPKENEQFF. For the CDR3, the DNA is TGTGCCATCAGAGTGGGACTAGCGGGGGGGCCTAAAGAGAATGAGCAGTTCTTC.

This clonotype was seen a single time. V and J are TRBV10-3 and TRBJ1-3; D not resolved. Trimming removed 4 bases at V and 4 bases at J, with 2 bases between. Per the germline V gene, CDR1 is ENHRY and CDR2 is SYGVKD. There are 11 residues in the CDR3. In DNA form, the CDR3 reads TGTGCCATCAGTGGCGGAAACACCATATATTTT. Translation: CAISGGNTIYF.

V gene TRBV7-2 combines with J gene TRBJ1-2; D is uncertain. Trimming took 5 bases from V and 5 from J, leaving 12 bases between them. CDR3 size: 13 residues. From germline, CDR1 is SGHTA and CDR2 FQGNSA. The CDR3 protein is CASSIGGGYGYTF. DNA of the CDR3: TGTGCCAGCAGCATAGGAGGAGGGTATGGCTACACCTTC.